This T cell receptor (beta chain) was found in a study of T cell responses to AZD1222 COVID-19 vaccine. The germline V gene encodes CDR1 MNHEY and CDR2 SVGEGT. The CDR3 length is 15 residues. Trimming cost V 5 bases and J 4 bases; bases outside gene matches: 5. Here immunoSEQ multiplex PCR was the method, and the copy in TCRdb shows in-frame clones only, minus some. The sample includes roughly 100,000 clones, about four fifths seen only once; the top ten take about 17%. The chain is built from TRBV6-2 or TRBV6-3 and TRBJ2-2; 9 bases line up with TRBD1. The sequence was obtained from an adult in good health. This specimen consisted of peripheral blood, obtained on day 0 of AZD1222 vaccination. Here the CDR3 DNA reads TGTGCCAGCAGTGGGACAGGGACGGGCACCGGGGAGCTGTTTTTT. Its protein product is CASSGTGTGTGELFF.